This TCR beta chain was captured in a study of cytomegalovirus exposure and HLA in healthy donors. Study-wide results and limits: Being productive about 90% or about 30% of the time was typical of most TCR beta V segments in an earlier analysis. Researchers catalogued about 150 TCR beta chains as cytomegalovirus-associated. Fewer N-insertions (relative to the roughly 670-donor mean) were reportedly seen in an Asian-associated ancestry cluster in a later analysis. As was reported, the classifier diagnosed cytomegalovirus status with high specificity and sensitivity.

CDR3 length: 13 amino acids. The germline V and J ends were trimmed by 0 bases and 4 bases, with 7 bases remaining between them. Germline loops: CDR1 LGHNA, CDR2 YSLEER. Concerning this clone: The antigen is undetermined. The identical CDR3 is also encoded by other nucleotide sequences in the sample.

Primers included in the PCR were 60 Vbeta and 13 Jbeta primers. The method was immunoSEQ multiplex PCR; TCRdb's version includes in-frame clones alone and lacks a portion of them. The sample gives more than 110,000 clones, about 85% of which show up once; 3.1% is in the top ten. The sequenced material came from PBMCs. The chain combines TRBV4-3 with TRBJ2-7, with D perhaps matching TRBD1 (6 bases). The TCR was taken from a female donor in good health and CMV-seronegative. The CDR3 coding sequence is TGCGCCAGCAGCCAAGATAGGGGGTACGAGCAGTACTTC. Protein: CASSQDRGYEQYF.